The sequence of this T cell receptor beta chain was determined in a study of blood T cell repertoires in COVID-19. With 7 bases removed from V and 1 base from J, the gap between germline ends came to 16 bases. This CDR3 region has 15 residues. Germline CDR1 is SNHLY and CDR2 is FYNNEI. The table came from immunoSEQ multiplex PCR; TCRdb's copy has only in-frame clones and leaves some out. The sample contains under 550,000 clones, about 90% of which appear only once. This receptor was taken from a man between 18 and 29 years old with COVID-19, enrolled during active disease. V and J are TRBV2 and TRBJ1-2; D is unclear. Sequencing was carried out using peripheral blood. CDR3 sequence reads: CASTPGCECNYGYTF. As DNA, the CDR3 is TGTGCCAGCACCCCGGGGTGTGAATGTAACTATGGCTACACCTTC.